Below are 31 T cell receptor beta chains sequenced from a single sample in a study of T cells after posttransplantation cyclophosphamide. Data came from immunoSEQ multiplex PCR; TCRdb stores just in-frame clones and leaves some out. Here the sample spans some 21,000 clones, approximately 86% being singletons. Sampled 1 year posttransplant, controls received myeloablative marrow transplants, methotrexate and a calcineurin inhibitor. The sample was PBMCs, taken roughly a year after allogeneic stem cell transplant with calcineurin inhibitor and methotrexate. The source of these receptors is a female patient aged 30 to 40 who received an allogeneic stem cell transplant from an unrelated donor, was CMV-positive, and had acute and chronic GVHD. Some T cells could come from the graft donor.

This clone was recorded a few times. Here the CDR3 reads CASRWADRANTEAFF. The CDR3 DNA reads as TGTGCCAGTAGGTGGGCGGACAGGGCAAACACTGAAGCTTTCTTT. V usage is TRBV19 and J usage is TRBJ1-1; 8 nucleotides line up with TRBD1. The germline V gene encodes CDR1 LNHDA and CDR2 SQIVND (reference sequence). The junction had 8 bases not matched to a gene; V was cut back by 6 bases and J by 2 bases. The CDR3 extends over 15 amino acids.

J is TRBJ1-3 and V is TRBV7-8; TRBD1 might be the D (5 bases). V shed 8 bases and J shed 2 bases, with 13 bases lying between them. This CDR3 has 14 residues. Germline loops: CDR1 SGHVS, CDR2 FQNEAQ. CDR3 amino acids: CASQGAGTGNTIYF. CDR3 coding DNA: TGTGCCAGCCAAGGGGCAGGTACTGGAAACACCATATATTTT.

V usage is TRBV6-1 and J usage is TRBJ2-7; a weak D match, TRBD2 (6 bases). This CDR3 spans 12 amino acids. In germline, CDR1 is MNHNS, CDR2 SASEGT. Trimming pared 6 bases from V and 5 bases from J, leaving 11 bases between. The CDR3 bases are TGTGCCAGCAGGGGGGGACGAGACGAGCAGTACTTC. Amino acids: CASRGGRDEQYF.

This chain connects TRBV5-1 to TRBJ1-1; D ambiguous. The CDR3 covers 15 residues. V was clipped by 6 bases and J by 1 base, with 16 bases between them. Germline values: CDR1 SGHRS, CDR2 YFSETQ. The CDR3: CASTPLQAANTEAFF. The CDR3 bases are TGCGCCAGCACCCCACTGCAGGCAGCGAACACTGAAGCTTTCTTT.

In DNA form, the CDR3 reads TGTGCCGCCTCACCGCGAGGTGACCGACTAGTGGTGCAGTACTTC. This encodes CAASPRGDRLVVQYF. J is TRBJ2-5 and V is TRBV28, with D possibly being TRBD2 (6 bases). Germline CDR1 is MDHEN and CDR2 is SYDVKM. This CDR3 is 15 amino acids long. Trimming removed 11 bases at V and 11 bases at J, with 30 bases between.

The genes are TRBV7-8 and TRBJ2-7; no definite D call. V shed 3 bases and J shed 3 bases, with 9 bases lying between them. The CDR3 totals 13 residues. Germline loops: CDR1 SGHVS, CDR2 FQNEAQ. For the CDR3, the DNA is TGTGCCAGCAGCTTGACTCAAGACTACGAGCAGTACTTC. This encodes CASSLTQDYEQYF.

In its sample, this clone was seen once. V is TRBV30 and J is TRBJ1-5; 7 bases line up with TRBD1. The CDR3 spans 14 residues. V trimming: 4 bases; J trimming: 5 bases; junction bases outside the gene matches: 8. Per the germline V gene, CDR1 is GTSNPN and CDR2 is SVGIG (reference sequence). The CDR3, as DNA: TGTGCCTGGAACAGGGGAGGCAAGGATCAGCCCCAGCATTTT. As protein: CAWNRGGKDQPQHF.

The chain uses TRBV9 and TRBJ2-3; 8 bases are shared with TRBD2. Germline V gene lookup returns CDR1 SGDLS and CDR2 YYNGEE. This CDR3 has 16 residues. V trimming: 2 bases; J trimming: 2 bases; junction bases outside the gene matches: 7. As DNA, the CDR3 is TGTGCCAGCAGCGTTACTAGCGGATCCTACACAGATACGCAGTATTTT. It specifies CASSVTSGSYTDTQYF.

The chain combines TRBV2 with TRBJ2-5; 7 bases map to TRBD2. Germline loops: CDR1 SNHLY, CDR2 FYNNEI. The CDR3 has 15 amino acids. The V and J ends lost 2 bases and 2 bases, in that order; junction bases with no gene match: 5. The CDR3 loop is CASSEPGGRQETQYF. The CDR3 nucleotides are TGTGCCAGCAGTGAACCGGGGGGTAGACAAGAGACCCAGTACTTC.

This clone was observed once. A junction end diverges from the germline sequence, so it may reflect a read error. The J gene is TRBJ1-2, the V gene TRBV6-6; a possible D gene is TRBD1 (5 bases). Germline-derived CDR1 and CDR2 are MNHNY and SVGAGI (reference sequence). The CDR3 runs to 16 residues. The CDR3, as DNA: TGTGCCACGAAGAGCCTAGGCCCGGGACTTCTTGGTGGCTACGCCTTC. It is translated as CATKSLGPGLLGGYAF.

The chain couples TRBV6-1 to TRBJ1-1, with D possibly matching TRBD1 (6 bases). The V gene lost 4 bases and the J gene lost 6 bases, with 15 bases spanning the gap. CDR1 and CDR2 from the germline V gene are MNHNS and SASEGT. CDR3 length: 14 residues. The CDR3, as DNA: TGTGCCAGCAGTGTGGCGGGGGCGGAGGCTGAAGCTTTCTTT. It is translated as CASSVAGAEAEAFF.

J is TRBJ1-3 and V is TRBV7-9; no reliable D call. CDR3 length: 14 residues. The germline V gene encodes CDR1 SEHNR and CDR2 FQNEAQ (reference sequence). The V gene lost 3 bases and the J gene lost 3 bases, with 9 bases spanning the gap. The CDR3 loop is CASSFTPLGNTIYF. CDR3 nucleotide sequence: TGTGCCAGCAGCTTCACCCCACTTGGAAACACCATATATTTT.

The V call is TRBV11-2, the J call TRBJ2-7; TRBD2 aligns across 9 bases. CDR3 size: 14 residues. Losses at the gene ends were 8 bases for V and 5 bases for J; bases not matched to a gene: 10. Germline V gene data show CDR1 as SGHAT and CDR2 as FQNNGV. CDR3 nucleotide sequence: TGTGCCAGCTCACCGTTCGGCGGGGGGGACGAGCAGTACTTC. It translates to CASSPFGGGDEQYF.

The chain is built from TRBV10-1 and TRBJ2-1, with D perhaps matching TRBD2 (6 bases). Germline V gene data show CDR1 as WNHNN and CDR2 as SYGVQD (reference sequence). V lost 3 bases, J lost 7 bases, and 7 bases lay in between. The CDR3 covers 12 residues. The CDR3 coding sequence is TGCGCCAGCAGTGAAGGAGGGAATGAGCAGTTCTTC. Residues: CASSEGGNEQFF.

This chain joins TRBV2 and TRBJ2-3; D remains unclear. CDR3 length: 16 residues. Germline values: CDR1 SNHLY, CDR2 FYNNEI. V was trimmed by 4 bases and J by 0 bases, leaving 14 bases between them. CDR3 sequence reads: CASSAQLDVSTDTQYF. The CDR3, as DNA: TGTGCCAGCAGTGCCCAGCTAGATGTTAGCACAGATACGCAGTATTTT.

The CDR3 DNA is TGTGCCAGCAGCACGACACCCTACGAGCAGTACTTC. This encodes CASSTTPYEQYF. The rearrangement joins TRBV6-6 to TRBJ2-7; D remains unclear. The CDR3 spans 12 residues. Germline V CDR1 and CDR2: MNHNY, SVGAGI (reference sequence). V was shortened by 6 bases and J by 2 bases, with 8 bases between the two germline ends.

The gene calls are TRBV4-3 and TRBJ2-7; TRBD2 aligns across 12 bases. With V trimmed by 1 base and J by 1 base, 5 bases remained unmatched. From germline, CDR1 is LGHNA and CDR2 YSLEER. The CDR3 sequence is 17 residues long. CDR3 in amino acids: CASSQVFGTSGSYEQYF. The CDR3 nucleotides read TGCGCCAGCAGCCAAGTTTTCGGGACTAGCGGGTCCTACGAGCAGTACTTC.

This sequence joins TRBV28 and TRBJ1-2; 8 bases fit TRBD1. Trimming removed 4 bases from V and 2 bases from J; junction bases left unmatched: 12. The CDR3 contains 17 residues. Germline V CDR1 and CDR2: MDHEN, SYDVKM. The CDR3 loop is CASSYGGWGQENYGYTF. The DNA of the CDR3 is TGTGCCAGCAGTTATGGGGGTTGGGGACAGGAAAACTATGGCTACACCTTC.

The chain employs TRBV4-1 and TRBJ2-1, with a possible D match to TRBD1 (6 bases). With 1 base removed from V and 9 bases from J, the gap between germline ends came to 7 bases. Germline CDR1 is MGHRA and CDR2 is YSYEKL. The length of the CDR3 is 12 residues. The CDR3 DNA is TGCGCCAGCAGCCAAGGAGGGGGTGAGCAGTTCTTC. Translating it yields CASSQGGGEQFF.

The V call is TRBV5-6, the J call TRBJ2-1; 15 nucleotides line up with TRBD2. The germline V gene encodes CDR1 SGHDT and CDR2 YYEEEE. The CDR3 contains 16 residues. The ends lost 4 bases at V and 3 bases at J; junction bases unmatched: 2. The CDR3 is CASSPGLAGGYNEQFF. As DNA, the CDR3 is TGTGCCAGCAGCCCGGGACTAGCGGGAGGCTACAATGAGCAGTTCTTC. Combining the CDR3 with reference TRBV5-6 and TRBJ2-1 gives the whole variable domain DAGVTQSPTHLIKTRGQQVTLRCSPKSGHDTVSWYQQALGQGPQFIFQYYEEEERQRGNFPDRFSGHQFPNYSSELNVNALLLGDSALYLCASSPGLAGGYNEQFFGPGTRLTVL.

The chain links TRBV7-6 to TRBJ2-3; D might be TRBD2 (5 bases). Germline V lookup: CDR1 SGHVS, CDR2 FNYEAQ. There are 13 residues in the CDR3. V was cut by 5 bases and J by 2 bases, with 8 bases left in between. This CDR3 reads CASSPRATDTQYF. For the CDR3, the DNA is TGTGCCAGCAGCCCGCGGGCCACAGATACGCAGTATTTT.

This clone was observed a single time. The chain combines TRBV2 with TRBJ2-1; a weak D match, TRBD1 (6 bases). Germline CDR1 SNHLY, CDR2 FYNNEI. V was pared by 4 bases and J by 5 bases, with 9 bases between. There are 13 residues in the CDR3. CDR3 amino acids: CASSANRDNEQFF. The CDR3 bases are TGTGCCAGCAGTGCCAACAGGGACAATGAGCAGTTCTTC.

This chain joins TRBV5-1 and TRBJ2-7, with D perhaps TRBD2 (5 bases). V was clipped by 0 bases and J by 6 bases, with 19 bases between them. This CDR3 spans 16 amino acids. Germline V CDR1 and CDR2: SGHRS, YFSETQ. CDR3 in amino acids: CASSLEGSVSGLEQYF. CDR3 in DNA: TGCGCCAGCAGCTTGGAAGGCTCGGTGAGCGGTCTCGAGCAGTACTTC.

About this clone itself: Distinct nucleotide sequences in the sample also encode this CDR3. This chain links TRBV9 with TRBJ1-3; TRBD1 matches at 9 bases. The germline CDR1 and CDR2 sequences are SGDLS and YYNGEE. The CDR3 sequence is 16 residues long. J lost 2 bases, V lost 0 bases, and 3 bases had no gene match. The CDR3 protein is CASSVVGTGTGNTIYF. The CDR3 nucleotides read TGTGCCAGCAGCGTAGTTGGGACAGGGACTGGAAACACCATATATTTT.

The J gene is TRBJ1-2, the V gene TRBV9; D unclear. The CDR3 covers 13 residues. The germline V and J ends were trimmed by 0 bases and 8 bases, with 11 bases remaining between them. CDR1 is SGDLS and CDR2 is YYNGEE in the germline V gene. CDR3 residues: CASSVVQAGGYTF. CDR3 in DNA: TGTGCCAGCAGCGTAGTCCAGGCGGGGGGCTACACCTTC.

The rearrangement joins TRBV6-6 to TRBJ1-3; D may be TRBD1 (5 bases). Germline V CDR1 and CDR2: MNHNY, SVGAGI (reference sequence). The CDR3 is 15 amino acids. Trimming pared 5 bases from V and 2 bases from J, leaving 13 bases between. The CDR3 is CASSVDRRPGNTIYF. The CDR3 DNA reads TGTGCCAGCAGTGTAGACAGACGACCTGGAAACACCATATATTTT.

This clone occurred a few times. This chain links TRBV6-1 with TRBJ2-2; D call uncertain. Trimming removed 0 bases at V and 7 bases at J, with 12 bases between. Germline V gene lookup returns CDR1 MNHNS and CDR2 SASEGT. The CDR3 loop spans 15 amino acids. The chain's CDR3 is CASSEAVQMVGELFF. Written as DNA, the CDR3 is TGTGCCAGCAGTGAAGCAGTGCAGATGGTCGGGGAGCTGTTTTTT.

The chain combines TRBV6-6 with TRBJ1-2, with 9 bases matching TRBD1. Germline V gene lookup returns CDR1 MNHNY and CDR2 SVGAGI (reference sequence). The CDR3 runs to 15 residues. V shed 1 base, J shed 9 bases, and the junction held 9 bases outside the gene matches. The CDR3 loop is CASSYFGQGMDSYTF. Written as DNA, the CDR3 is TGTGCCAGCAGTTACTTCGGACAGGGGATGGATAGCTACACCTTC.

The chain combines TRBV7-9 with TRBJ2-1, with 10 bases lining up with TRBD1. The germline CDR1 and CDR2 sequences are SEHNR and FQNEAQ (reference sequence). This CDR3 is 14 amino acids long. Trimming removed 4 bases from V and 14 bases from J; junction bases left unmatched: 11. Written as DNA, the CDR3 is TGTGCCAGCAGCTCCCTCGGGAGAGGGACAGGGGAGTTCTTC. This gives the protein CASSSLGRGTGEFF.

The chain uses TRBV7-8 and TRBJ2-1, with a weak D call TRBD1 (6 bases). Germline loops: CDR1 SGHVS, CDR2 FQNEAQ. The CDR3 has 15 residues. Trimming removed 10 bases from V and 0 bases from J, with 16 bases in between. CDR3 amino acids: CATSIDRSSYNEQFF. CDR3 nucleotide sequence: TGTGCCACCTCTATTGACAGGAGCTCCTACAATGAGCAGTTCTTC.

The chain uses TRBV5-6 and TRBJ1-1, with a tentative D call TRBD1 (6 bases). This CDR3 region has 13 residues. V was clipped by 4 bases and J by 12 bases, with 19 bases between them. Germline CDR1 SGHDT, CDR2 YYEEEE. CDR3 in amino acids: CASSRRGGEETFF. The CDR3 DNA sequence: TGTGCCAGCAGCCGACGGGGGGGCGAGGAGACTTTCTTT.